The 21 T cell receptor beta chains listed next were all sequenced from one sample in a study of blood T cell repertoires in COVID-19. Clones were sequenced by immunoSEQ multiplex PCR, and TCRdb holds only the in-frame ones, with some missing. The sample shows around 99,000 clones, roughly 84% of them seen only once. The sample comprised peripheral blood. Source of these receptors: a woman of 80 years or more with active or convalescent COVID-19.

This clone came up a few times. The rearrangement links TRBV7-3 to TRBJ2-2; 10 nucleotides line up with TRBD2. V shed 2 bases, J shed 4 bases, and the junction held 13 bases outside the gene matches. CDR3 length equals 19 residues. CDR1 and CDR2 (germline): SGHTA, FQGTGA. The CDR3 DNA reads as TGTGCCAGCAGCTTAGCGTGGGCTAGCGGGAGCGGGGGCACCGGGGAGCTGTTTTTT. Translating it yields CASSLAWASGSGGTGELFF.

V usage is TRBV6-2 or TRBV6-3 and J usage is TRBJ1-2; 9 positions match TRBD1. J was trimmed by 4 bases and V by 5 bases; bases with no gene match: 5. CDR3 length: 14 residues. Germline V lookup: CDR1 MNHEY, CDR2 SVGEGT. The CDR3 nucleotides are TGTGCCAGCAGTCACAGGGGGCAACTCTATGGCTACACCTTC. Translating gives CASSHRGQLYGYTF.

The V call is TRBV10-3, the J call TRBJ2-1; 8 positions agree with TRBD2. The CDR3 runs to 13 residues. V dropped 7 bases and J dropped 7; count of bases not matched to a gene: 6. In germline, CDR1 is ENHRY, CDR2 SYGVKD. For the CDR3, the DNA is TGTGCCATCACCCGGGAGGGCCGTAATGAGCAGTTCTTC. Its translation: CAITREGRNEQFF.

The gene calls are TRBV2 and TRBJ2-7; the match to TRBD2 covers 12 bases. The CDR3 sequence is 14 residues long. V dropped 6 bases and J dropped 6; count of bases not matched to a gene: 6. CDR1 is SNHLY and CDR2 is FYNNEI in the germline V gene. CDR3 sequence reads: CASSRLAGATEQYF. The CDR3 DNA follows: TGTGCCAGCAGCCGACTAGCGGGAGCCACCGAGCAGTACTTC.

V usage is TRBV5-1 and J usage is TRBJ2-3; maybe TRBD2 (6 bases). CDR3 length equals 14 residues. Trimming removed 3 bases from V and 4 bases from J, with 12 bases in between. CDR1 and CDR2 from the germline V gene are SGHRS and YFSETQ. The CDR3 reads CASSSTLAPDTQYF. The CDR3, as DNA: TGCGCCAGCAGCTCCACTCTAGCGCCAGATACGCAGTATTTT. The variable domain in full, with the rest retrieved from reference TRBV5-1 and TRBJ2-3, is KAGVTQTPRYLIKTRGQQVTLSCSPISGHRSVSWYQQTPGQGLQFLFEYFSETQRNKGNFPGRFSGRQFSNSRSEMNVSTLELGDSALYLCASSSTLAPDTQYFGPGTRLTVL.

The V call is TRBV9, the J call TRBJ2-7, with 8 bases identical to TRBD2. J lost 2 bases, V lost 0 bases, and 10 bases had no gene match. Germline V gene data show CDR1 as SGDLS and CDR2 as YYNGEE. This CDR3 is 17 amino acids long. The CDR3 spells CASSVVHQRECPYEQYF. The CDR3 coding sequence is TGTGCCAGCAGCGTAGTACACCAGCGGGAGTGTCCCTACGAGCAGTACTTC.

This clone showed up just a few times. V gene TRBV6-5 combines with J gene TRBJ2-5, with 13 bases that match TRBD2. Trimming cost V 7 bases and J 4 bases; bases outside gene matches: 6. CDR1 and CDR2 from the germline V gene are MNHEY and SVGAGI. CDR3 length: 15 residues. The CDR3, as DNA: TGTGCCAGCAAAAGGGGACTAGCGGGACGAGAGACCCAGTACTTC. This sequence encodes CASKRGLAGRETQYF.

V and J are TRBV15 and TRBJ2-1, with 11 bases that match TRBD2. This CDR3 is built from 16 residues. V dropped 3 bases and J dropped 7; count of bases not matched to a gene: 8. CDR1 and CDR2 (germline): LNHNV, YYDKDF (reference sequence). The DNA of the CDR3 is TGTGCCACCAGCAGCCCGGGGCTAGCGGGAGGAAATGAGCAGTTCTTC. This translates into CATSSPGLAGGNEQFF.

The chain couples TRBV3-1 (or the pseudogene TRBV3-2) to TRBJ1-2, with D hard to call. The CDR3 loop spans 14 amino acids. V gave up 1 base and J gave up 7 bases, with 13 bases separating them. Germline CDR1 LGHDT, CDR2 YNNKEL (reference sequence). This CDR3 reads CASSQVAGTAGYTF. CDR3 sequence (DNA): TGTGCCAGCAGCCAAGTAGCCGGAACCGCTGGCTACACCTTC.

This chain links TRBV25-1 with TRBJ1-2; no clear D. Trimming removed 3 bases at V and 7 bases at J, with 15 bases between. The CDR3 totals 14 residues. CDR1 is MGHDK, CDR2 SYGVNS, per germline. The CDR3 loop reads CASSDDGLGAGYTF. In nucleotides, the CDR3 is TGTGCCAGCAGTGATGATGGTCTGGGAGCTGGCTACACCTTC.

The chain joins TRBV20-1 to TRBJ2-2, with a weak D call TRBD2 (5 bases). Trimming cost V 3 bases and J 5 bases, with 10 bases left between them. The CDR3 runs to 13 residues. The germline CDR1 and CDR2 sequences are DFQATT and SNEGSKA (reference sequence). CDR3 protein: CSASKRGTGELFF. The CDR3 DNA is TGCAGTGCTAGTAAACGGGGAACCGGGGAGCTGTTTTTT.

This clone was counted a single time. J is TRBJ2-2 and V is TRBV7-9; TRBD1 is a possible D gene (5 bases). This CDR3 region has 15 residues. Per germline, CDR1 SEHNR and CDR2 FQNEAQ (reference sequence). V was clipped by 5 bases and J by 4 bases, with 14 bases between them. The CDR3 sequence: CASSIQDSTTGELFF. Written as DNA, the CDR3 is TGTGCCAGCAGCATACAAGACAGCACCACCGGGGAGCTGTTTTTT.

This rearrangement joins TRBV9 to TRBJ1-2, with a tentative D call TRBD1 (5 bases). Germline CDR1 reads SGDLS; CDR2 reads YYNGEE. The CDR3 is 14 residues long. V was clipped by 1 base and J by 7 bases, with 14 bases between them. The CDR3 region is CASSVNSRGTGYTF. The CDR3 DNA is TGTGCCAGCAGCGTAAATTCCCGGGGGACTGGCTACACCTTC.

The chain recombines TRBV19 with TRBJ2-4; TRBD2 matches 11 bases. This CDR3 spans 19 amino acids. Germline V gene sequence: CDR1 LNHDA, CDR2 SQIVND (reference sequence). V lost 7 bases and J lost 1; bases outside the gene matches: 15. CDR3 residues: CASKVGPTSGSPAKNIQYF. The CDR3 DNA follows: TGTGCCAGTAAGGTCGGGCCCACTAGCGGGAGCCCCGCCAAAAACATTCAGTACTTC.

The V call is TRBV12-5, the J call TRBJ2-2; 10 bases fit TRBD1. Germline CDR1 is LGHNT and CDR2 is FRNRAP. This CDR3 region has 15 residues. The trim removed 4 bases at V and 4 bases at J, leaving 3 bases unmatched. DNA of the CDR3: TGTGCTAGTGGTTGGACAGGGGGAGGCACCGGGGAGCTGTTTTTT. Translation gives CASGWTGGGTGELFF.

This clone has just a few counts. The V gene is TRBV28, the J gene TRBJ1-4; D is unresolved. V was pared by 3 bases and J by 3 bases, with 11 bases between. CDR3 length: 15 residues. The germline V gene encodes CDR1 MDHEN and CDR2 SYDVKM. The CDR3 DNA reads as TGTGCCAGCAGTTTGGCGGGAACGGCTAATGAAAAACTGTTTTTT. Amino acid sequence: CASSLAGTANEKLFF.

The chain has TRBV11-3 and TRBJ2-5; D is unresolved. This CDR3 is 13 amino acids long. Germline V lookup: CDR1 SGHNT, CDR2 YENEEA. Trimming stripped 6 bases from V and 5 bases from J, with 13 bases between. CDR3 sequence: CASSTLPSETQYF. The CDR3 DNA reads as TGTGCCAGCAGTACCCTACCAAGCGAGACCCAGTACTTC.

The CDR3 loop is CASSATGSGNTIYF. In DNA form, the CDR3 reads TGTGCCAGCAGCGCGACAGGGTCTGGAAACACCATATATTTT. V and J are TRBV9 and TRBJ1-3; 7 bases are shared with TRBD1. With 3 bases clipped from V and 1 base from J, the junction kept 1 base outside the gene matches. The CDR3 spans 14 residues. From germline, CDR1 is SGDLS and CDR2 YYNGEE. The variable domain in full, completed from reference TRBV9 and TRBJ1-3, reads DSGVTQTPKHLITATGQRVTLRCSPRSGDLSVYWYQQSLDQGLQFLIQYYNGEERAKGNILERFSAQQFPDLHSELNLSSLELGDSALYFCASSATGSGNTIYFGEGSWLTVV.

CDR3 nucleotide sequence: TGTGCCAGCAACCACCGGGACAGGGGCACAGATACGCAGTATTTT. Its translation: CASNHRDRGTDTQYF. The chain carries TRBV6-4 and TRBJ2-3; 9 bases line up with TRBD1. Germline assignment: CDR1 MRHNA and CDR2 SNTAGT. The CDR3 consists of 15 residues. Trimming cost V 7 bases and J 1 base; bases outside gene matches: 6.

V gene TRBV5-6 combines with J gene TRBJ2-5; 7 nucleotides match TRBD2. Germline CDR1 is SGHDT and CDR2 is YYEEEE. V lost 3 bases to trimming and J lost 5 bases; unmatched junction nucleotides: 16. The CDR3 extends over 17 amino acids. This chain's CDR3 is CASSYWGGTLRVETQYF. Here the CDR3 DNA reads TGTGCCAGCAGCTACTGGGGGGGGACCCTTCGTGTGGAGACCCAGTACTTC.

V usage is TRBV4-1 and J usage is TRBJ1-3; D is possibly TRBD1 (6 bases). The CDR3 extends over 12 amino acids. Trimming took 3 bases from V and 10 from J, leaving 10 bases between them. Germline-derived CDR1 and CDR2 are MGHRA and YSYEKL. The CDR3 region has the DNA TGCGCCAGCAGCCAGCAACAGGGTACCATATATTTT. Protein sequence: CASSQQQGTIYF.